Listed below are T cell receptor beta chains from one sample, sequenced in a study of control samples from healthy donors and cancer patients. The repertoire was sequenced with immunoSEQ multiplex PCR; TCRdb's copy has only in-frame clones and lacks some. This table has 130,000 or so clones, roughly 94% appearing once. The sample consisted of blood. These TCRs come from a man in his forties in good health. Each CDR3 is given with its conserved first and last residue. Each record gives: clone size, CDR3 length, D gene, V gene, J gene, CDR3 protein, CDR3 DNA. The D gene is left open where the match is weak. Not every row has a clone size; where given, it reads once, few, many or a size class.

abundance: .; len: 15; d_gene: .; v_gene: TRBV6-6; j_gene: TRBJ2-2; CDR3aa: CASSYTTGFTGELFF; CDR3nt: TGTGCCAGCAGTTACACAACAGGGTTCACCGGGGAGCTGTTTTTT
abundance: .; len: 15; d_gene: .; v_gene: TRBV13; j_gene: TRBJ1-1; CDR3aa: CASSIPGAPNTEAFF; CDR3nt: TGTGCCAGCAGCATACCGGGGGCCCCTAACACTGAAGCTTTCTTT
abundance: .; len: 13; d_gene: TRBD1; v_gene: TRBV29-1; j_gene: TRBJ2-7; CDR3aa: CSATGTVSYEQYF; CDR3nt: TGCAGCGCGACCGGGACAGTCTCCTACGAGCAGTACTTC
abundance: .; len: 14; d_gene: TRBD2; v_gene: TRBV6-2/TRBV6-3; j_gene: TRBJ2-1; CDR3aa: CASSWTSGYNEQFF; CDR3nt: TGTGCCAGCAGTTGGACTAGCGGGTACAATGAGCAGTTCTTC
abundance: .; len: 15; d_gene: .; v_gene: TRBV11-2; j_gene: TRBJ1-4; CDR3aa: CASSLVEMVNEKLFF; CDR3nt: TGTGCCAGCAGCTTAGTTGAGATGGTGAATGAAAAACTGTTTTTT
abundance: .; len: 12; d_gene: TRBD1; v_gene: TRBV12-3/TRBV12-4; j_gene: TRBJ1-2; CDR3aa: CASSEGTVSYTF; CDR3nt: TGTGCCAGTTCCGAAGGGACAGTATCCTACACCTTC
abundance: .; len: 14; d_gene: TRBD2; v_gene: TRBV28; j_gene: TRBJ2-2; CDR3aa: CASSSGGGPGELFF; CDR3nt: TGTGCCAGCAGTTCGGGGGGGGGCCCCGGGGAGCTGTTTTTT
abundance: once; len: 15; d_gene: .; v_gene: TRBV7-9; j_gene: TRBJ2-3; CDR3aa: CASRAHPGPTDTQYF; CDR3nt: TGTGCCAGCAGGGCACATCCAGGGCCCACAGATACGCAGTATTTT
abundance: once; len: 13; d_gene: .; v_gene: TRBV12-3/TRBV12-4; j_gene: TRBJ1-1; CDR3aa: CASSLAQGTEAFF; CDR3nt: TGTGCCAGCAGTTTAGCGCAGGGCACTGAAGCTTTCTTT
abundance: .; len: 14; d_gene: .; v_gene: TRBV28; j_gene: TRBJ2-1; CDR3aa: CASTLYGTYNEQFF; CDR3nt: TGTGCCAGCACCTTATACGGGACATACAATGAGCAGTTCTTC
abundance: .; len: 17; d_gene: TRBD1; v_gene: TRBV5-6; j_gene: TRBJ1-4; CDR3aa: CASSLYRGLGANEKLFF; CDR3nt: TGTGCCAGCAGCTTATACAGGGGTTTGGGGGCTAATGAAAAACTGTTTTTT
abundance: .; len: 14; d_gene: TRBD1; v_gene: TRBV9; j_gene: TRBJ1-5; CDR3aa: CASSAGTEAQPQHF; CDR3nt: TGTGCCAGCAGCGCCGGGACAGAAGCCCAGCCCCAGCATTTT
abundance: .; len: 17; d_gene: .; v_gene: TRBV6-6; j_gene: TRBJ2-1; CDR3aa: CASGRSLTGTQLHEQFF; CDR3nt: TGTGCCAGCGGGCGATCTTTAACCGGGACTCAACTCCATGAGCAGTTCTTC
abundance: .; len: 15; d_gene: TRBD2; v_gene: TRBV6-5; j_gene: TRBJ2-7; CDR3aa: CASSSSGQILRGQYF; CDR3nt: TGTGCCAGCAGTTCTAGCGGTCAGATCCTACGAGGGCAGTACTTC
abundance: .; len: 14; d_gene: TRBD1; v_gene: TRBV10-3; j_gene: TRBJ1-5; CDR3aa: CATTGTGNNQPQHF; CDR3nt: TGTGCCACCACCGGGACAGGGAACAATCAGCCCCAGCATTTT
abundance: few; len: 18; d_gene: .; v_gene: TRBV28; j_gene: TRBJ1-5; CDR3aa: CASSLSQGVGGSNQPQHF; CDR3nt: TGTGCCAGCAGTTTATCACAGGGTGTAGGTGGAAGCAATCAGCCCCAGCATTTT
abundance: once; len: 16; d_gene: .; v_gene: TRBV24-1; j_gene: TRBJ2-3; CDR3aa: CATSDFGTAGTDTQYF; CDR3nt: TGTGCCACCAGTGATTTCGGGACTGCGGGCACAGATACGCAGTATTTT
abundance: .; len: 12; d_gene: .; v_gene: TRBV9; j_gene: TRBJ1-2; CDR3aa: CASSADNYGYTF; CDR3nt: TGTGCCAGCAGCGCCGACAACTATGGCTACACCTTC
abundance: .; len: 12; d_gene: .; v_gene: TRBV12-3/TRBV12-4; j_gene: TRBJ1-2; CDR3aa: CASRGEDYGYTF; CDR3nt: TGTGCCAGCCGGGGGGAGGACTATGGCTACACCTTC
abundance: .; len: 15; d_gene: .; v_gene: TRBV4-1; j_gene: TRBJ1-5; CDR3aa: CASSPRAGTNQPQHF; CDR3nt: TGCGCCAGCAGCCCCCGGGCGGGGACCAATCAGCCCCAGCATTTT
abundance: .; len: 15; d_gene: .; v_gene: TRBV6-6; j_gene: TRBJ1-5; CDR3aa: CASTAGHQSNQPQHF; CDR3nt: TGTGCCAGCACCGCAGGTCATCAAAGCAATCAGCCCCAGCATTTT
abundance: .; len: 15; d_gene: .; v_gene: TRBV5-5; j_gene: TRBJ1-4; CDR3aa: CASSPHKGLNEKLFF; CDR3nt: TGTGCCAGCAGCCCTCATAAGGGGCTGAATGAAAAACTGTTTTTT
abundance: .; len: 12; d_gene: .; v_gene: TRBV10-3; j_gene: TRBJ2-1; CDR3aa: CAISDIVNEQFF; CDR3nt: TGTGCCATCAGTGATATAGTCAACGAGCAGTTCTTC
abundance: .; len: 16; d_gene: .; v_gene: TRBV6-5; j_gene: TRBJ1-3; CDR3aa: CASSYSPQGQGNTIYF; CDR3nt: TGTGCCAGCAGTTACTCCCCCCAGGGGCAAGGAAACACCATATATTTT
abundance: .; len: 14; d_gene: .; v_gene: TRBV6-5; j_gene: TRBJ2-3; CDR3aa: CASSPAQTTDTQYF; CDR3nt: TGTGCCAGCAGTCCTGCTCAAACGACAGATACGCAGTATTTT
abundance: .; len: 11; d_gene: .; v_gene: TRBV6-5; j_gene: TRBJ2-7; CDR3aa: CASSYRSKQYF; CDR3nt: TGTGCCAGCAGTTACAGGTCAAAGCAGTACTTC
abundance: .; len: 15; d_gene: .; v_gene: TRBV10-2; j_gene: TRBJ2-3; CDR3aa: CASSPRAVSTDTQYF; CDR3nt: TGCGCCAGCTCACCTCGAGCAGTAAGCACAGATACGCAGTATTTT
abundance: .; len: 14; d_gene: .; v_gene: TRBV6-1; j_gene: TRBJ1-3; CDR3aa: CASSERGTGNTIYF; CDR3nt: TGTGCCAGCAGTGAGCGAGGGACTGGAAACACCATATATTTT
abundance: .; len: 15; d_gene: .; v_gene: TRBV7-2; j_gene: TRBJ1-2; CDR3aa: CASSLDRVTNYGYTF; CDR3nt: TGTGCCAGCAGCTTAGATCGGGTGACCAACTATGGCTACACCTTC
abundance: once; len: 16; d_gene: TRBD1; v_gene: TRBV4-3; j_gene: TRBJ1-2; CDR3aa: CASSLFTGTGFDGYTF; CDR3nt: TGCGCCAGCAGCCTTTTTACCGGGACAGGGTTCGATGGCTACACCTTC
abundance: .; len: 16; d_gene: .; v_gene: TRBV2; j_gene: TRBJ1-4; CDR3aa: CASSEGLGKRSEKLFF; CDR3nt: TGTGCCAGCAGTGAGGGGTTAGGGAAGAGGAGTGAAAAACTGTTTTTT
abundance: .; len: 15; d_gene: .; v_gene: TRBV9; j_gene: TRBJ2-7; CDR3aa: CASSVGAGPSREQYF; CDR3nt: TGTGCCAGCAGCGTAGGCGCAGGCCCTTCGAGGGAGCAGTACTTC
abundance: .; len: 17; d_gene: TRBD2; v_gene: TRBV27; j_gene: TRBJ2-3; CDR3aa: CASSFSQGLALLDTQYF; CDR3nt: TGTGCCAGCAGCTTTTCCCAGGGACTAGCTCTTTTAGATACGCAGTATTTT
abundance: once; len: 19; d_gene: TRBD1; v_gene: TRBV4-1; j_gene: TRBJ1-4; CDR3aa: CASSQDIPQGARSGEKLFF; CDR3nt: TGCGCCAGCAGCCAAGATATCCCCCAGGGGGCGCGATCTGGGGAAAAACTGTTTTTT
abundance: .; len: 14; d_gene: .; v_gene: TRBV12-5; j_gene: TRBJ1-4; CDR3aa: CASGSRLGNGKLFF; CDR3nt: TGTGCTAGTGGTTCACGGTTGGGGAACGGAAAACTGTTTTTT
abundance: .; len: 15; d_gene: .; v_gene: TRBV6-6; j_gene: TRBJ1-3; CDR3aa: CASSYARVGGNTIYF; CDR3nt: TGTGCCAGCAGTTACGCCAGGGTCGGAGGAAACACCATATATTTT